The rows below give T cell receptor beta chains drawn from one sample of a study of cytomegalovirus exposure and HLA in healthy donors. Using immunoSEQ multiplex PCR, the repertoire was profiled, and TCRdb retains in-frame clones only, with some absent. The sample data list 60,000 to 75,000 clones. Sequencing was performed on PBMCs. Receptors originate from a female donor in good health and CMV-seropositive. Both conserved end residues are part of each CDR3. A D gene is named only where the DNA matches it firmly.

D gene | J gene | V gene | CDR3 DNA | CDR3 protein
- | TRBJ1-6 | TRBV5-5 | TGTGCCAGCAGCGTTCGGGGGGCGGGTAATTCACCCCTCCACTTT | CASSVRGAGNSPLHF
TRBD2 | TRBJ2-1 | TRBV19 | TGTGCCAGTAGACTCGGGGGGTCCACCTACAATGAGCAGTTCTTC | CASRLGGSTYNEQFF
- | TRBJ2-7 | TRBV2 | TGTGCCAGCAGGCCCGGGACACAGATCTACGAGCAGTACTTC | CASRPGTQIYEQYF
- | TRBJ1-1 | TRBV7-8 | TGTGCCAGCAGCTTAGCGGTTTCCCCTATGAACACTGAAGCTTTCTTT | CASSLAVSPMNTEAFF
- | TRBJ2-2 | TRBV7-3 | TGTGCCAGCAGCTTTCTTGCCGGGGAGCTGTTTTTT | CASSFLAGELFF
- | TRBJ2-3 | TRBV18 | TGTGCCAGCTCACCCTTTAGGACAGAAGGCACAGATACGCAGTATTTT | CASSPFRTEGTDTQYF
TRBD1 | TRBJ1-6 | TRBV5-1 | TGCGCCAGCAGCTGGGACAGAGATAATTCACCCCTCCACTTT | CASSWDRDNSPLHF
- | TRBJ1-4 | TRBV5-1 | TGCGCCAGCAGCTTGGCTGGGGCGCATGAAAAACTGTTTTTT | CASSLAGAHEKLFF
- | TRBJ1-2 | TRBV13 | TGTGCCAGCAGCTGGGGGAAAGGTGGACAGACCTTGGGGTATGGCTACACCTTC | CASSWGKGGQTLGYGYTF
TRBD2 | TRBJ2-5 | TRBV7-9 | TGTGCCAGCAGCTTAGGTGGCGGGGGTATACAAGAGACCCAGTACTTC | CASSLGGGGIQETQYF
- | TRBJ2-7 | TRBV18 | TGTGCCAGCTCACGCTCCGGGACTGTCCCGGAGCAGTACTTC | CASSRSGTVPEQYF
- | TRBJ2-3 | TRBV2 | TGTGCCAGCAGAAACAGCCTGTTCACCACAGATACGCAGTATTTT | CASRNSLFTTDTQYF
TRBD2 | TRBJ2-3 | TRBV28 | TGTGCCAGCAGTTCCCCCCGTGGAGGCGGGAGCCCCGGCGGCACAGATACGCAGTATTTT | CASSSPRGGGSPGGTDTQYF
TRBD1 | TRBJ1-5 | TRBV6-1 | TGTGCCAGCAGTGAGGGACAGGGCGGGCAGCCCCAGCATTTT | CASSEGQGGQPQHF
TRBD2 | TRBJ2-1 | TRBV7-2 | TGTGCCAGCAGCTTAGATAGCGGGAGGCGGAATGAGCAGTTCTTC | CASSLDSGRRNEQFF
- | TRBJ2-3 | TRBV29-1 | TGCAGCGCCACGCTTGGTAGTAACACAGATACGCAGTATTTT | CSATLGSNTDTQYF
- | TRBJ2-7 | TRBV7-3 | TGTGCCAGCAGCCCTTCAGGCGGGGGCCGACGGGGGGACGAGCAGTACTTC | CASSPSGGGRRGDEQYF
- | TRBJ2-5 | TRBV2 | TGTGCCAGCAGTCTTGCGACTCGAGAGACCCAGTACTTC | CASSLATRETQYF
TRBD1 | TRBJ1-1 | TRBV6-1 | TGTGCCAGCAGTGTTAATGGACAGGGGAACTCTGAAGCTTTCTTT | CASSVNGQGNSEAFF
TRBD1 | TRBJ1-4 | TRBV6-8 | TGTGCCAGCAGTTTCCCGGGACAGGGTTCAACTAATGAAAAACTGTTTTTT | CASSFPGQGSTNEKLFF
- | TRBJ2-5 | TRBV4-3 | TGCGCCAGCAGCCAAGTCGTACGGCAAGAGACCCAGTACTTC | CASSQVVRQETQYF
TRBD1 | TRBJ2-7 | TRBV5-1 | TGCGCCAGCAGCTTTCTGGACAGGCCTACCTACGAGCAGTACTTC | CASSFLDRPTYEQYF
- | TRBJ1-1 | TRBV9 | TGTGCCAGCAAGGGGGGGACTGAAGCTTTCTTT | CASKGGTEAFF
- | TRBJ2-2 | TRBV7-2 | TGTGCCAGCAGCTTCTTCGGGAGAGGGGAGCTGTTTTTT | CASSFFGRGELFF
- | TRBJ1-2 | TRBV7-8 | TGTGCCAGCAGCTTTGGGGGGTACGGTGGCTACACCTTC | CASSFGGYGGYTF
TRBD1 | TRBJ1-2 | TRBV7-2 | TGTGCCAGCAGCTTGACGGGGACAGAGAACTATGGCTACACCTTC | CASSLTGTENYGYTF
- | TRBJ1-6 | TRBV27 | TGTGCCAGCAGCCTCACAGCAGTGGGGGGGACCCTCAATTCACCCCTCCACTTT | CASSLTAVGGTLNSPLHF
- | TRBJ2-7 | TRBV6-1 | TGTGCCAGCAGTGAATCGGTGCCAGCTGCAGGCGAGCAGTACTTC | CASSESVPAAGEQYF
- | TRBJ2-7 | TRBV18 | TGTGCCAGCTCACCCCTCGGCAGGGGGGTCGAGCAGTACTTC | CASSPLGRGVEQYF
- | TRBJ1-2 | TRBV6-1 | TGTGCCAGCAGTGAAGCGCGGTCCGGGGGAAATGGCTACACCTTC | CASSEARSGGNGYTF
- | TRBJ1-1 | TRBV18 | TGTGCCAGCTCACCCTGGGACACCCCCGGGGCTTTCTTT | CASSPWDTPGAFF
TRBD1 | TRBJ2-3 | TRBV5-1 | TGCGCCAGCAGCTTGGAAGGTCGGGGACAGCCAAACGACGCCTCGAGAGATACGCAGTATTTT | CASSLEGRGQPNDASRDTQYF
TRBD2 | TRBJ2-1 | TRBV19 | TGTGCCAGTAGTATCAGAGCGGGGGGTGGCGACAATGAGCAGTTCTTC | CASSIRAGGGDNEQFF
TRBD2 | TRBJ2-3 | TRBV6-5 | TGTGCCAGCACCCTAGCGGGGGCAGGTGCAGATACGCAGTATTTT | CASTLAGAGADTQYF
- | TRBJ2-7 | TRBV28 | TGTGCCAGCAGTTACCCAGGTTACGAGCAGTACTTC | CASSYPGYEQYF
- | TRBJ1-1 | TRBV18 | TGTGCCAGCTCACCACTAGACAAGAACACTGAAGCTTTCTTT | CASSPLDKNTEAFF
- | TRBJ2-6 | TRBV28 | TGTGCCAGCGTTCAGTTCAGCTCTGGGGCCAACGTCCTGACTTTC | CASVQFSSGANVLTF
TRBD2 | TRBJ2-3 | TRBV7-9 | TGTGCCAGCAGCTTAGGTACTAGCGGGGTTGATACGCAGTATTTT | CASSLGTSGVDTQYF
TRBD1 | TRBJ2-7 | TRBV4-1 | TGCGCCAGCAGCCTAACAGGGGTTGCGGACGAGCAGTACTTC | CASSLTGVADEQYF
TRBD1 | TRBJ2-7 | TRBV18 | TGTGCCAGCTCCCTCGGGACAGGGGGCTCCGACGAGCAGTACTTC | CASSLGTGGSDEQYF
- | TRBJ2-7 | TRBV29-1 | TGCAGCGTAGCGTCTACCGTTAGCTCCTACGAGCAGTACTTC | CSVASTVSSYEQYF
- | TRBJ1-2 | TRBV5-1 | TGCGCCAGCAGGCTCGGGACCGCGGGGGACTATGGCTACACCTTC | CASRLGTAGDYGYTF
- | TRBJ2-3 | TRBV6-5 | TGTGCCAGCAGTTACTCGAATCCTAGCATCGCAGATACGCAGTATTTT | CASSYSNPSIADTQYF
TRBD1 | TRBJ1-5 | TRBV19 | TGTGCCAGTAGTTCACGGGACAGGGTTCAGCCCCAGCATTTT | CASSSRDRVQPQHF
- | TRBJ1-4 | TRBV7-9 | TGTGCCAGCAGCCAAGGCGTGGAAGTCGGAGGACTGTTTTTT | CASSQGVEVGGLFF
- | TRBJ1-1 | TRBV7-9 | TGTGCCAGCAGTCAGGCCGATGAAGCTTTCTTT | CASSQADEAFF
TRBD1 | TRBJ2-7 | TRBV6-5 | TGTGCCAGCTTAGACAGGGGAGGATACGAGCAGTACTTC | CASLDRGGYEQYF
TRBD1 | TRBJ1-2 | TRBV9 | TGTGCCAGCAGCGTAGGACAGGGAGCCGGTGTATATGGCTACACCTTC | CASSVGQGAGVYGYTF
- | TRBJ2-5 | TRBV5-1 | TGCGCCAGCAGCTTGGGCGGCAACGAAGAGACCCAGTACTTC | CASSLGGNEETQYF
- | TRBJ2-5 | TRBV4-1 | TGCGCCAGCAGCCAAGAATGGCAGGTCTCCCAAGAGACCCAGTACTTC | CASSQEWQVSQETQYF
- | TRBJ2-2 | TRBV4-1 | TGCGCCAGCAGCCAAGATGCAGGGGTAGTCACCGGGGAGCTGTTTTTT | CASSQDAGVVTGELFF
TRBD2 | TRBJ2-5 | TRBV6-5 | TGTGCCAGCAGTTACTCTGGCGGGGGGCCCCCAATGACCCAGTACTTC | CASSYSGGGPPMTQYF
TRBD2 | TRBJ2-7 | TRBV19 | TGTGCCAGTAGTATACCTAGCGGGGGAAGGTACGAGCAGTACTTC | CASSIPSGGRYEQYF
TRBD2 | TRBJ2-3 | TRBV5-1 | TGCGCCAGCAGTATCCCCGCTAGCGGGGTAGCAGATACGCAGTATTTT | CASSIPASGVADTQYF
- | TRBJ2-7 | TRBV28 | TGTGCCAGCAGTGACAAGCCCTACGAGCAGTACTTC | CASSDKPYEQYF
- | TRBJ1-5 | TRBV18 | TGTGCCAGCTCTCTAACAACAGGGAGCAATCAGCCCCAGCATTTT | CASSLTTGSNQPQHF
TRBD1 | TRBJ2-2 | TRBV7-2 | TGTGCCAGCAGCTTAGCCGGGACAGGGGGCACCGGGGAGCTGTTTTTT | CASSLAGTGGTGELFF
TRBD2 | TRBJ2-7 | TRBV6-5 | TGTGCCAGCAGTTACGGACTAGCGGGGGCTTACGAGCAGTACTTC | CASSYGLAGAYEQYF
- | TRBJ2-5 | TRBV5-1 | TGCGCCAGCAGCTCATCCCAGCCCGGGGGAACCCAGTACTTC | CASSSSQPGGTQYF
- | TRBJ1-1 | TRBV7-9 | TGTGCCAGCAGCCCAGGGTACACTGAAGCTTTCTTT | CASSPGYTEAFF